This T cell receptor (beta chain) came from a study of response to subunit inactivated influenza vaccine. Study-wide results and caveats: Every seasonal influenza vaccination brings in few new T cells, the authors suggested.

One entry per CDR3 protein, called by TCRdb with MiXCR from the RT-PCR reads. The sample yields about 480,000 distinct CDR3 sequences, about a tenth seen once. As for this clonotype: Antigen specificity is unknown.

The CDR3 is 12 amino acids. Trimming took off 7 bases at V and 6 bases at J, with 11 bases between the two ends. Germline loops: CDR1 SGDLS, CDR2 YYNGEE. The V gene is TRBV9, the J gene TRBJ1-5; D may be TRBD1 (6 bases). Sequenced material: PBMCs from blood, taken 35 to 45 days after vaccination. The origin of this receptor is a man over 45 who received an inactivated influenza vaccine. The CDR3, as DNA: TGTGCCAGCGGAACAGGGATTCAGCCCCAGCATTTT. Translation: CASGTGIQPQHF.